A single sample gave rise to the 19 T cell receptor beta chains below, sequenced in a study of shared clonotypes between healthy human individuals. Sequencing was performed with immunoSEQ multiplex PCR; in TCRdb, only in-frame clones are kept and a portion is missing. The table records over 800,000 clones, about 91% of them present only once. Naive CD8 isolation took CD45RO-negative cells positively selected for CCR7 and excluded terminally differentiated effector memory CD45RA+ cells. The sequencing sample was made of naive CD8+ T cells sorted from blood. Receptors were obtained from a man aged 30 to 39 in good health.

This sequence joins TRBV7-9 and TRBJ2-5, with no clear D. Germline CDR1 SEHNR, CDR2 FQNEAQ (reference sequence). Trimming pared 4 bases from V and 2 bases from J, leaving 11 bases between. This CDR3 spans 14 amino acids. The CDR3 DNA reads TGTGCCAGCAGCTCCAGACACCCGCAAGAGACCCAGTACTTC. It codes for CASSSRHPQETQYF.

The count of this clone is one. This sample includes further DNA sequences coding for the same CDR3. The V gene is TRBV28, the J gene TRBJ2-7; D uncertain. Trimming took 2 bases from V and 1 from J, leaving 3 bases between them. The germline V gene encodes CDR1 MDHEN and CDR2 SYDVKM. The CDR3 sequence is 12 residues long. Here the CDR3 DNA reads TGTGCCAGCAGTTTAAGGTCCTACGAGCAGTACTTC. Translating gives CASSLRSYEQYF.

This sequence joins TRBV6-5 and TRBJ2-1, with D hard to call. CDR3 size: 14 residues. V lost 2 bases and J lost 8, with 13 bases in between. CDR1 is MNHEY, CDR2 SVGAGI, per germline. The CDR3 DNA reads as TGTGCCAGCAGTTACGGTCTATTTAGGGATGAGCAGTTCTTC. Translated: CASSYGLFRDEQFF.

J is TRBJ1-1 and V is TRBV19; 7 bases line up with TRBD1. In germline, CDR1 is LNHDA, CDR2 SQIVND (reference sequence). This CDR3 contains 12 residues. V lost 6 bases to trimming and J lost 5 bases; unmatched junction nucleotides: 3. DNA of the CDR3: TGTGCCAGTAGCCAGGGGGTTACTGAAGCTTTCTTT. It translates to CASSQGVTEAFF. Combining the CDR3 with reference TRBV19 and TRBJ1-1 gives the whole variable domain DGGITQSPKYLFRKEGQNVTLSCEQNLNHDAMYWYRQDPGQGLRLIYYSQIVNDFQKGDIAEGYSVSREKKESFPLTVTSAQKNPTAFYLCASSQGVTEAFFGQGTRLTVV.

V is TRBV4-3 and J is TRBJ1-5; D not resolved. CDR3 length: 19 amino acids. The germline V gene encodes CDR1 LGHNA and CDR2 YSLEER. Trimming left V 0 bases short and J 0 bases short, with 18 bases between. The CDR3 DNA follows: TGCGCCAGCAGCCAAGAAGGTCCCTTCCGCGGGTCTAGCAATCAGCCCCAGCATTTT. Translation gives CASSQEGPFRGSSNQPQHF.

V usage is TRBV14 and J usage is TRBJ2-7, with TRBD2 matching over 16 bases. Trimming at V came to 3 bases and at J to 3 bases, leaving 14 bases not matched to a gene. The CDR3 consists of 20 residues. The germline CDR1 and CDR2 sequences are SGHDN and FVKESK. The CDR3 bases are TGTGCCAGCAGCCATGACCCGGGACTAGCGGGAGGGCCGGTTGACTACGAGCAGTACTTC. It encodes CASSHDPGLAGGPVDYEQYF.

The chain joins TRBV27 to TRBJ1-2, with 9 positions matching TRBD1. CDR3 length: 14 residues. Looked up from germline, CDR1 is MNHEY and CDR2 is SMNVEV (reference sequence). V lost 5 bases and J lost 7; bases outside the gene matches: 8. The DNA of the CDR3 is TGTGCCAGCAGTCCACCGAGGGGACAGGGTGGCTACACCTTC. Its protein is CASSPPRGQGGYTF.

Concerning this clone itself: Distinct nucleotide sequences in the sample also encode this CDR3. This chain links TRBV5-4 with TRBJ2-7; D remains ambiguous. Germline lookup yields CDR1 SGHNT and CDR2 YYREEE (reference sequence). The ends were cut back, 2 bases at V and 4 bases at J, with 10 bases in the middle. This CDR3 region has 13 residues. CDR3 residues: CASSFGPAYEQYF. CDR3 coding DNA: TGTGCCAGCAGCTTTGGGCCAGCGTACGAGCAGTACTTC.

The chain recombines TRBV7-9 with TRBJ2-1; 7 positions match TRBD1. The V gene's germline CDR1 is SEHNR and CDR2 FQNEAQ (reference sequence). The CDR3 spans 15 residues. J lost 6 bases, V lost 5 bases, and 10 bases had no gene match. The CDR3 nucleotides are TGTGCCAGCAGCCTCATGACAGGGCTCGGCAATGAGCAGTTCTTC. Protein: CASSLMTGLGNEQFF.

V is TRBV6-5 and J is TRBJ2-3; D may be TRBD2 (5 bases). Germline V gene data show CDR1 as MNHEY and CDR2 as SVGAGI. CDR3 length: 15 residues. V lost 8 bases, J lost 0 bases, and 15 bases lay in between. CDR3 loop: CASGGGLSSTDTQYF. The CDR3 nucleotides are TGTGCCAGCGGTGGAGGCCTATCTAGCACAGATACGCAGTATTTT.

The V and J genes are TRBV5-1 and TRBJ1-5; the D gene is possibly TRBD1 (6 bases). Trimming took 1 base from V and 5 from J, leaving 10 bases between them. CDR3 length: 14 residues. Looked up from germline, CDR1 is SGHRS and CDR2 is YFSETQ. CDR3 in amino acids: CASSLRAGDQPQHF. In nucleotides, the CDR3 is TGCGCCAGCAGCTTGAGGGCAGGGGATCAGCCCCAGCATTTT.

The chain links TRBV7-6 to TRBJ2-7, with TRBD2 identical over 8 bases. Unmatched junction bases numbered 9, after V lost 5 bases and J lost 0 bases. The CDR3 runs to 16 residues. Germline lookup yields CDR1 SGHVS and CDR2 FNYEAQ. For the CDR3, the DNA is TGTGCCAGCAGCCCCTTTGACGGGACTAGCTCCTACGAGCAGTACTTC. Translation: CASSPFDGTSSYEQYF. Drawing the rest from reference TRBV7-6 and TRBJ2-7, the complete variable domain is GAGVSQSPRYKVTKRGQDVALRCDPISGHVSLYWYRQALGQGPEFLTYFNYEAQQDKSGLPNDRFSAERPEGSISTLTIQRTEQRDSAMYRCASSPFDGTSSYEQYFGPGTRLTVT.

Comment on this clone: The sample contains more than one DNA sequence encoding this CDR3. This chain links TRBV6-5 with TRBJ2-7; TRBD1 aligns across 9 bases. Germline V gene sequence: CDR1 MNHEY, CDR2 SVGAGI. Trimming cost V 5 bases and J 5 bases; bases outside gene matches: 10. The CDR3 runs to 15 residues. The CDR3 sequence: CASSITGTGYHEQYF. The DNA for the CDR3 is TGTGCCAGCAGTATTACCGGGACAGGGTACCACGAGCAGTACTTC.

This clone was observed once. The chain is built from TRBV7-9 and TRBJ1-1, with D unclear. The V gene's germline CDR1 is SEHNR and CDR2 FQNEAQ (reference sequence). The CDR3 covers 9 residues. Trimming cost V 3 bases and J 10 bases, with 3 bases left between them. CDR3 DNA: TGTGCCAGCAGCTTCCCAGCTTTCTTT. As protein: CASSFPAFF.

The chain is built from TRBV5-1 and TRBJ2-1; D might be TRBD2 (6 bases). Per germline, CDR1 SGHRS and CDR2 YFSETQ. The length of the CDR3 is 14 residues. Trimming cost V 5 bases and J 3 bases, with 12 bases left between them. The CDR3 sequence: CASRGGNVYNEQFF. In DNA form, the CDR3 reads TGCGCCAGCAGAGGCGGGAACGTCTACAATGAGCAGTTCTTC.

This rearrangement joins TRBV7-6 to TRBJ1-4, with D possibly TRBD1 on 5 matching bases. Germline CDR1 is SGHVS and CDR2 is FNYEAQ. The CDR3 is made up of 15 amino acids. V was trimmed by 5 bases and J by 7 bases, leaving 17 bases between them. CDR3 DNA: TGTGCCAGCAGCAAGCAGGGACGGAGGGGTGAAAAACTGTTTTTT. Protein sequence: CASSKQGRRGEKLFF.

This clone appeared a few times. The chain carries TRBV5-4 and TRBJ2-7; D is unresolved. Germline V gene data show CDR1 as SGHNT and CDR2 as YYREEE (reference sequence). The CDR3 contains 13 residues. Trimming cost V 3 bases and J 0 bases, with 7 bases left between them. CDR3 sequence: CASSWGNSYEQYF. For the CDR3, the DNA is TGTGCCAGCAGCTGGGGTAACTCCTACGAGCAGTACTTC.

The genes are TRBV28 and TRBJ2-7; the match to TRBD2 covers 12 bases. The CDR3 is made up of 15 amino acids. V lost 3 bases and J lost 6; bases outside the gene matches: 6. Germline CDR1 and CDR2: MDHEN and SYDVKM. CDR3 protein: CASSFKTSGRGEQYF. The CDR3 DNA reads TGTGCCAGCAGTTTTAAGACTAGCGGGAGAGGCGAGCAGTACTTC.

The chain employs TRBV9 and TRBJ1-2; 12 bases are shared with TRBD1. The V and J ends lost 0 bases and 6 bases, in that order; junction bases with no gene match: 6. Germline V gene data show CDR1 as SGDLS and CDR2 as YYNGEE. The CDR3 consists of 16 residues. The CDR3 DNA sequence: TGTGCCAGCAGCGTAGGGGACAGGGGGCGGTTTAATGGCTACACCTTC. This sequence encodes CASSVGDRGRFNGYTF.